This paragraph covers one T cell receptor beta chain sequence. Its antigen remains undetermined. The CDR3 end lies 3 residues beyond the end of the read and is filled in from the germline J gene. TCR beta CDR3 regions were amplified by multiplex PCR using the immunoSEQ assay from an average of roughly 1,100 ng genomic DNA per sample. Primer bias was corrected in the assay by using a complete synthetic TCR repertoire to establish an amplification baseline. Amplicons were sequenced on the Illumina platform. Turning to the authors' computational methods: Sequences were error-corrected by clustering with frequency ratios and a modified nearest-neighbor algorithm, then analyzed in the immunoSEQ Analyzer with IMGT gene definitions. At each rarefaction depth, TCR richness and evenness were averaged over 20 rarefaction repeats, and samples with fewer sequences than the depth were excluded. Relative abundances of V, D and J genes were compared between groups using Wilcoxon rank sum tests, with FDR correction applied. An intraclass correlation of approximately 96% for TCR richness and an average of about 82% across 66 gene segments were obtained from the blinded duplicates. Entries here come from immuneACCESS through TCRdb and include only in-frame sequences with V and J called. Some clones fail to appear in such tables; in the studies checked, an unresolved V gene covers under half of the shortfall, and the cause of the remainder is unknown. Clone size and the V and J calls come from that table; the DNA yielded D and trimming. The sample's table covers 35,000 to 50,000 clones. The ten largest make up about 8% of the sample.

Every participant had a single incident cervical HPV16 infection, and women with prevalent HPV16 infections were excluded. Cervical HPV DNA was detected by MY09/MY11 PCR and genotyped by dot-blot hybridization. Fifteen mL of heparinized blood were centrifuged, and the buffy coat was split into aliquots, frozen at -30 degrees C, and then kept at -80 degrees C. Genomic DNA was extracted from buffy coat specimens using QIAGEN kits. This specimen comes from a study of T cells in women clearing cervical HPV infection listed by TCRdb under 2018. About the full investigation: The cases were around 23 women with histologically confirmed HPV16-related CIN3 or worse, and 2 of those women had invasive cancers. The 20 to 25 controls were women who cleared a single incident HPV16 infection within 12 months without developing precancer or cancer. Cases and controls were matched on year of sample collection and on age within five years. Nested within Costa Rica's Guanacaste HPV Natural History Study, an exploratory proof-of-principle case-control study compared TCR repertoires across cervical HPV16 outcomes. Blood from cases was drawn at the visit where the lesion was first identified, while blood from controls was drawn once the infection was no longer detected. The parent cohort enrolled roughly 9,300 women aged 18 or older in Guanacaste, Costa Rica, in about 1993 to 1994 and followed the women for approximately seven years. Five blinded duplicates per group were added as quality controls, so that 60 or so samples were obtained: roughly 50 participants and some 10 replicates. For cases, the median interval between lesion detection and blood sampling was more than 130 days, with an interquartile range of roughly 90 to 200 days. A median age of nearly 35 years was observed in cases versus approximately 38 in controls, and no significant differences in baseline characteristics were found. Since HLA typing was available for only a few women, HLA type could not be ruled out as a confounder.

From a lookup of the germline V gene (reference sequence), CDR1 and CDR2 are MNHEY and SMNVEV. Its CDR3 holds 15 amino acids, cysteine through phenylalanine. Sequencing covers 36 bases of the CDR3, shown here with the frame starting at base 1. Trimming removed 3 bases from V and 2 bases from J, leaving 12 bases between the germline ends. On the study overall, not on this receptor specifically: CIN3+ cases had significantly higher TCR repertoire richness than controls across sequencing depths, but evenness did not differ between the groups. Whether associations preceded infection or resulted from infection could not be shown with the cross-sectional design, and effector/memory subsets and HPV-specific T cells were not isolated. Cases were distinguished from controls with an estimated AUC of around 0.85 by random forest classifiers combining richness and V gene abundances. Because the number of T cells per sample was unknown, the richness differences could reflect varying T-cell content rather than repertoire biology. TRBV6-7 relative abundance was lower in cases than in controls (0.11% versus 0.16%; Bonferroni P = 0.0008).

This chain joins TRBV27 to TRBJ2-3; no D segment can be confidently identified. Sequenced input: blood buffy coat. The receptor was isolated from a woman aged 18 to 75 with a cervical HPV16 infection that either progressed to CIN3+ or cleared (not recorded which). This receptor has the CDR3 CASSFKGSLTDTQYF. CDR3 DNA (partial): TGTGCCAGCAGTTTTAAAGGGTCCCTCACAGATACG.